The 15 T cell receptor beta chains in this list originate from one sample, sequenced in a study of ipilimumab plus nivolumab after autologous stem cell transplantation. Some clones are missing from TCRdb's copy, which holds only in-frame ones; the method was immunoSEQ multiplex PCR. The sample has tens of thousands of clones, about 83% seen once; the top ten hold about 2.2%. The sequencing here drew on PBMCs, taken in a trial of ipilimumab plus nivolumab as post-transplant consolidation. All receptors derive from a male donor with diffuse large B-cell lymphoma.

The V gene is TRBV27, the J gene TRBJ1-6; D call uncertain. V was cut by 3 bases and J by 8 bases, with 14 bases left in between. Germline values: CDR1 MNHEY, CDR2 SMNVEV (reference sequence). There are 15 residues in the CDR3. The CDR3 DNA follows: TGTGCCAGCAGTTTTGCTCGCGCGACCGATTCACCCCTCCACTTT. Translating it yields CASSFARATDSPLHF.

The chain carries TRBV7-9 and TRBJ2-5, with TRBD1 matching over 8 bases. The last part of the DNA fits TRBJ2-7 better; the J call may be wrong. Germline values: CDR1 SEHNR, CDR2 FQNEAQ (reference sequence). The CDR3 length is 16 residues. This CDR3 reads CASSSMDRENGHEQYF. The CDR3 DNA follows: TGTGCCAGCAGCTCGATGGACAGGGAAAATGGGCACGAGCAGTACTTC.

This sequence joins TRBV11-2 and TRBJ2-7; weak D call: TRBD2 (5 bases). V lost 0 bases to trimming and J lost 3 bases, with 18 bases between them. This CDR3 is built from 17 residues. In germline, CDR1 is SGHAT, CDR2 FQNNGV. The DNA of the CDR3 is TGTGCCAGCAGCTTAGATACCCGGACGGAGGTCCTCTACGAGCAGTACTTC. Translation: CASSLDTRTEVLYEQYF.

The chain has TRBV27 and TRBJ2-2, with 11 bases identical to TRBD2. Germline V lookup: CDR1 MNHEY, CDR2 SMNVEV (reference sequence). V dropped 7 bases and J dropped 4; count of bases not matched to a gene: 17. The CDR3 has 19 residues. Here the CDR3 reads CASTPWALAGGRGTGELFF. The CDR3 bases are TGTGCCAGCACCCCCTGGGCGCTAGCGGGGGGTCGGGGCACCGGGGAGCTGTTTTTT.

V and J are TRBV4-2 and TRBJ2-7; D gene unclear. Trimming shortened V by 0 bases and J by 2 bases, and 8 bases separated the two germline ends. The CDR3 sequence is 14 residues long. Germline V gene data show CDR1 as LGHNA and CDR2 as YNFKEQ. This CDR3 is CASSQDGLTYEQYF. DNA of the CDR3: TGTGCCAGCAGCCAAGATGGCCTAACCTACGAGCAGTACTTC.

This clone turned up a few times. The chain employs TRBV7-8 and TRBJ1-1, with D maybe TRBD1 (5 bases). Trimming took 0 bases from V and 4 from J, leaving 15 bases between them. The CDR3 is 16 amino acids. Germline V gene data show CDR1 as SGHVS and CDR2 as FQNEAQ. The CDR3 DNA reads TGTGCCAGCAGCTTAGCGCCCGACAGCTTCGGCACTGAAGCTTTCTTT. It codes for CASSLAPDSFGTEAFF.

This sequence joins TRBV6-1 and TRBJ2-5, with D perhaps TRBD2 (5 bases). CDR3 length: 13 residues. Germline CDR1 is MNHNS and CDR2 is SASEGT. V was shortened by 4 bases and J by 5 bases, with 11 bases between the two germline ends. This CDR3 is CASSGGPRETQYF. CDR3 nucleotides: TGTGCCAGCAGTGGCGGGCCCCGGGAGACCCAGTACTTC.

V gene TRBV6-5 combines with J gene TRBJ2-7; no firm D call. Trimming took off 4 bases at V and 5 bases at J, with 9 bases between the two ends. CDR3 length equals 12 residues. Germline V gene data show CDR1 as MNHEY and CDR2 as SVGAGI. The CDR3 nucleotides read TGTGCCAGCAGTTTCGGTGAGAACGAGCAGTACTTC. It codes for CASSFGENEQYF.

The gene calls are TRBV5-1 and TRBJ2-5; D remains unclear. In germline, CDR1 is SGHRS, CDR2 YFSETQ. The CDR3 runs to 15 residues. Trimming took off 4 bases at V and 4 bases at J, with 17 bases between the two ends. This CDR3 reads CASSMDTLNPETQYF. As DNA, the CDR3 is TGCGCCAGCAGCATGGATACCCTCAACCCAGAGACCCAGTACTTC.

The chain joins TRBV7-2 to TRBJ1-2; TRBD1 matches 10 bases. The CDR3 spans 13 residues. V shed 6 bases, J shed 8 bases, and the junction held 6 bases outside the gene matches. Germline assignment: CDR1 SGHTA and CDR2 FQGNSA. The CDR3 loop is CASSEDRGRGYTF. The CDR3 DNA is TGTGCCAGCAGTGAAGACAGGGGGCGAGGCTACACCTTC. Combining the CDR3 with reference TRBV7-2 and TRBJ1-2 gives the whole variable domain GAGVSQSPSNKVTEKGKDVELRCDPISGHTALYWYRQSLGQGLEFLIYFQGNSAPDKSGLPSDRFSAERTGGSVSTLTIQRTQQEDSAVYLCASSEDRGRGYTFGSGTRLTVV.

V and J are TRBV6-6 and TRBJ2-2, with TRBD1 as a possible D gene (6 bases). Germline V gene lookup returns CDR1 MNHNY and CDR2 SVGAGI (reference sequence). V lost 2 bases, J lost 1 base, and 11 bases lay in between. This CDR3 region has 16 residues. The chain's CDR3 is CASSYQGRGNTGELFF. CDR3 coding DNA: TGTGCCAGCAGTTACCAAGGCAGGGGGAACACCGGGGAGCTGTTTTTT.

This chain links TRBV19 with TRBJ1-2; maybe TRBD1 (5 bases). This CDR3 spans 15 amino acids. Germline V gene lookup returns CDR1 LNHDA and CDR2 SQIVND (reference sequence). Deletions cut 1 base from V and 4 bases from J, with 13 bases between. This chain's CDR3 is CASSIGPDTVYGYTF. CDR3 bases: TGTGCCAGTAGTATAGGCCCGGACACCGTCTATGGCTACACCTTC.

The chain combines TRBV2 with TRBJ2-3, with D possibly TRBD2 on 6 matching bases. The V and J ends lost 6 bases and 2 bases respectively, with 12 bases between them. This CDR3 region has 14 residues. Germline CDR1 is SNHLY and CDR2 is FYNNEI. The CDR3 is CASSPGTSTDTQYF. Here the CDR3 DNA reads TGTGCCAGCAGCCCCGGGACTTCCACAGATACGCAGTATTTT.

The chain carries TRBV15 and TRBJ1-4; 9 positions agree with TRBD1. The V gene end was trimmed by 0 bases and the J gene end by 8 bases; junction bases not matched to a gene: 4. Germline V gene data show CDR1 as LNHNV and CDR2 as YYDKDF (reference sequence). The CDR3 is 15 residues long. The DNA of the CDR3 is TGTGCCACCAGCAGAGAGGACAGGGGAGGCGAAAAACTGTTTTTT. Protein: CATSREDRGGEKLFF.

This clone has a single count. J is TRBJ1-2 and V is TRBV12-5; D remains ambiguous. Germline V gene sequence: CDR1 LGHNT, CDR2 FRNRAP. Between the trimmed V and J ends, which lost 2 bases and 8 bases, there was a span of 12 bases. The CDR3 has 13 residues. This CDR3 reads CASGLFGPQGYTF. DNA of the CDR3: TGTGCTAGTGGTTTGTTCGGGCCACAGGGCTACACCTTC.